In its sample, the clone carrying this T cell receptor (beta chain) was seen a few times. The record originates from a study of T-cell memory formation after mild COVID-19. From germline, CDR1 is SGHRS and CDR2 YFSETQ. The CDR3 extends over 16 amino acids. Deletions cut 0 bases from V and 4 bases from J, with 16 bases between. In TCRdb, the 5' RACE reads were re-called with MiXCR into one record per CDR3 protein. The sample lists 470,000 or so distinct CDR3 sequences; 20% were seen once. The sequenced sample was PBMCs or a T cell subset sorted from them (not recorded which). This clonotype originated in an adult woman who had mild COVID-19 (a few samples of this study predate the infection). Cell type and time point are not known. The chain has TRBV5-1 and TRBJ2-5; D remains ambiguous. The CDR3 sequence: CASSLARRERGETQYF. In DNA, the CDR3 is TGCGCCAGCAGCTTGGCCCGGCGTGAGCGAGGAGAGACCCAGTACTTC.